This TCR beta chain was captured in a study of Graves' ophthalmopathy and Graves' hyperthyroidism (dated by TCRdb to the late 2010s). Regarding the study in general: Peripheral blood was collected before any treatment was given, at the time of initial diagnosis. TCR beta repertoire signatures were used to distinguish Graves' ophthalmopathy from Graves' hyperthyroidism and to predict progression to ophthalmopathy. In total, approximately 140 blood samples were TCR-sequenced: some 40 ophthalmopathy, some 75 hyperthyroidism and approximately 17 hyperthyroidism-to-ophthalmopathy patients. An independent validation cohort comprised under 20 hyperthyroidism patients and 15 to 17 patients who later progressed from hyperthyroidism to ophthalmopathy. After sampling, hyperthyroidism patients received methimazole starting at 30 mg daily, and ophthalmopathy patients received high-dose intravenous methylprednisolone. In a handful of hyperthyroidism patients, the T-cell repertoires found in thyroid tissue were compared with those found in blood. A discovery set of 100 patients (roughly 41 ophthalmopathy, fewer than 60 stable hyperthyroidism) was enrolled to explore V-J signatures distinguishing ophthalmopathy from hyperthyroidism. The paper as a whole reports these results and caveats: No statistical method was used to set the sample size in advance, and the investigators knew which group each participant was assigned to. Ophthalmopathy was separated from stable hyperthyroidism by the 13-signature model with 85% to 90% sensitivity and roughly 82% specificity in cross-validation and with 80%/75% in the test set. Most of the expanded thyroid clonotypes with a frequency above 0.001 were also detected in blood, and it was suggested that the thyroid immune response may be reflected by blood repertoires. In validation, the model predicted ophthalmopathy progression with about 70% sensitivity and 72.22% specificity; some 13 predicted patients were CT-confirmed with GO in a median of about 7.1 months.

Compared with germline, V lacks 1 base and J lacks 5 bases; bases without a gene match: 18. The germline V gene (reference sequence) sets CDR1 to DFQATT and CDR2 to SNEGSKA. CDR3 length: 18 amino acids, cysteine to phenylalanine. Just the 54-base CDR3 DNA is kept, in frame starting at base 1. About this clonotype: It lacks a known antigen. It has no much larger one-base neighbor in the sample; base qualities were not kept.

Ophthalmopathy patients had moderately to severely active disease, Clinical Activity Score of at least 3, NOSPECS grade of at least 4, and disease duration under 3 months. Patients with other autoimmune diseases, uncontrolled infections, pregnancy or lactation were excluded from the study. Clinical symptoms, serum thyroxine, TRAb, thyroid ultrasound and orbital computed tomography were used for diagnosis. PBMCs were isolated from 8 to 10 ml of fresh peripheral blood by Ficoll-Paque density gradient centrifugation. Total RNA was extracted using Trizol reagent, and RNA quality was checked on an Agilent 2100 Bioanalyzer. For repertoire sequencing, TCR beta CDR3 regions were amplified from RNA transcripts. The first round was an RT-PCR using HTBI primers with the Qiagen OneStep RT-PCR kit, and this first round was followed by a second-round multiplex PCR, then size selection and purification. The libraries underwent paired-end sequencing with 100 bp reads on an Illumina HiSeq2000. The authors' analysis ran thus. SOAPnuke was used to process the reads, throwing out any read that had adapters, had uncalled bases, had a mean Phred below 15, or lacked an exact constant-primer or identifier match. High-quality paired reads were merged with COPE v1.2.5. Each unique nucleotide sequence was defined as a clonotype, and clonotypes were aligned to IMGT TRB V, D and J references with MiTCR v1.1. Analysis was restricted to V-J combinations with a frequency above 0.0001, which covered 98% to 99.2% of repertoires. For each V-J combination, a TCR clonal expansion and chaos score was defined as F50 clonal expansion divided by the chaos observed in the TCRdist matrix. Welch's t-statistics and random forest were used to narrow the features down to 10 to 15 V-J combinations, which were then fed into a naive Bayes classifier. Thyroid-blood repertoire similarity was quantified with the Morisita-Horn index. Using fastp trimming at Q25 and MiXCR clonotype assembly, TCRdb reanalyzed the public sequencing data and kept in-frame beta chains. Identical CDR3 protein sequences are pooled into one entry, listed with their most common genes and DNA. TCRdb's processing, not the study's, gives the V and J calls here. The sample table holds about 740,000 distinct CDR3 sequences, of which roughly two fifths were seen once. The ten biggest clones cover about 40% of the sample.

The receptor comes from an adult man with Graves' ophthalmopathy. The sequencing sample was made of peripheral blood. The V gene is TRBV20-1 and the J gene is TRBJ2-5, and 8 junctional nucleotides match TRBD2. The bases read TGCAGTGCTAGAGCACTCTCATCCGCGAGACAGCGGGGGGAGACCCAGTACTTC. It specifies CSARALSSARQRGETQYF.